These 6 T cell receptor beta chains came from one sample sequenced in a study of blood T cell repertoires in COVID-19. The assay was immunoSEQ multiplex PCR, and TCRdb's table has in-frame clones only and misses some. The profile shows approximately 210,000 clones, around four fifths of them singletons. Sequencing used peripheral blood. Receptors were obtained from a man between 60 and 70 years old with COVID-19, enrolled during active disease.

This CDR3 is CASSYPTGASSYEQYF. CDR3 bases: TGTGCCAGCAGTTACCCTACAGGGGCCAGCTCCTACGAGCAGTACTTC. The chain has TRBV6-6 and TRBJ2-7; 7 bases align to TRBD1. The CDR3 has 16 amino acids. The junction had 7 bases not matched to a gene; V was cut back by 2 bases and J by 0 bases. Germline-derived CDR1 and CDR2 are MNHNY and SVGAGI (reference sequence).

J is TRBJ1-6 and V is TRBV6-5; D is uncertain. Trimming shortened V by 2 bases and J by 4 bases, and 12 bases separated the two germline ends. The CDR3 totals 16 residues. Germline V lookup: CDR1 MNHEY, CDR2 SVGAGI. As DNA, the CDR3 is TGTGCCAGCAGTTACGGGAGGAATTCTTATAATTCACCCCTCCACTTT. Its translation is CASSYGRNSYNSPLHF.

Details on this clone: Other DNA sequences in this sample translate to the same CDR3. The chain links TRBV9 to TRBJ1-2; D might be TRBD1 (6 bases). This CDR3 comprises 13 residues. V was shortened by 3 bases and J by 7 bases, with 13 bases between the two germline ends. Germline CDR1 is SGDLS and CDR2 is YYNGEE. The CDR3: CASSGLVGAGYTF. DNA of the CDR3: TGTGCCAGCAGCGGTCTCGTGGGGGCTGGCTACACCTTC.

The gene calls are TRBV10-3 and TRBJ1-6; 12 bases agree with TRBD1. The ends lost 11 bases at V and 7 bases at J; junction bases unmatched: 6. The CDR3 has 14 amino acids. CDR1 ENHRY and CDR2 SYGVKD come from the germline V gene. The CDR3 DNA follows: TGTGCCGCCCGGGACAGGGGGCCCAATTCACCCCTCCACTTT. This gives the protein CAARDRGPNSPLHF.

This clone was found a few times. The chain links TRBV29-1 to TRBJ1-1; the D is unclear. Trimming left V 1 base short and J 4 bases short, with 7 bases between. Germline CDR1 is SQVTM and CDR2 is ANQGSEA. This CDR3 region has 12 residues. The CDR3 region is CSVEGAATEAFF. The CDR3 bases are TGCAGCGTTGAAGGGGCAGCCACTGAAGCTTTCTTT.

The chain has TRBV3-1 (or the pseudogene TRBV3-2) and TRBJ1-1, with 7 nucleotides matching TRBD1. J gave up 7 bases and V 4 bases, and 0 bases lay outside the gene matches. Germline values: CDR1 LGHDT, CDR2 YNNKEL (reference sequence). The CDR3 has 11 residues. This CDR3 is CASSRDSEAFF. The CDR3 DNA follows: TGTGCCAGCAGCCGGGACAGTGAAGCTTTCTTT.